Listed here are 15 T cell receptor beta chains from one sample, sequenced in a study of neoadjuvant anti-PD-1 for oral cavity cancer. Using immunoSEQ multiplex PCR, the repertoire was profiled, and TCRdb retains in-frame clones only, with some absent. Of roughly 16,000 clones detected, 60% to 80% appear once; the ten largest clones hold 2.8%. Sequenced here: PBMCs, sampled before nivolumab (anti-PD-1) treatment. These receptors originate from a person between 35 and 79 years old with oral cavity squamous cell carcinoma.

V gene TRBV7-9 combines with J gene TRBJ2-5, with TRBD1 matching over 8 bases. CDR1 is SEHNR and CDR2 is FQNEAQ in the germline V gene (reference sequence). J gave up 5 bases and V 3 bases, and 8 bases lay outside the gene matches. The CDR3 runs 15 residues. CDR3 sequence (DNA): TGTGCCAGCAGCTTTTATACAGGGGGAGTGGAGACCCAGTACTTC. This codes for CASSFYTGGVETQYF.

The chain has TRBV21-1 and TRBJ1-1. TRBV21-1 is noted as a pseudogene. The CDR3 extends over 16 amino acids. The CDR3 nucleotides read TGTGCCAGCAGCAATCTCGGCGACGCCCTGAACACTGAAGCTTTCTTT. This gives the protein CASSNLGDALNTEAFF.

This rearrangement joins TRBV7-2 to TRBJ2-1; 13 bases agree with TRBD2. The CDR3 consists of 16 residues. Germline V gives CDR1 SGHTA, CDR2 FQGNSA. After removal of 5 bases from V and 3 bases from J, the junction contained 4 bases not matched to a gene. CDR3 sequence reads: CASSRGTSGNYNEQFF. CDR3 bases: TGTGCCAGCAGCCGAGGGACTAGCGGGAACTACAATGAGCAGTTCTTC.

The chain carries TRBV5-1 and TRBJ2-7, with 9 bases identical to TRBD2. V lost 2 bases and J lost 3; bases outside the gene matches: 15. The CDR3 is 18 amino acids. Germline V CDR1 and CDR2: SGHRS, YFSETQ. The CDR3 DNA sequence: TGCGCCAGCAGCTTTGGATCTGCCCCTAGCGGGATGATCTACGAGCAGTACTTC. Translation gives CASSFGSAPSGMIYEQYF.

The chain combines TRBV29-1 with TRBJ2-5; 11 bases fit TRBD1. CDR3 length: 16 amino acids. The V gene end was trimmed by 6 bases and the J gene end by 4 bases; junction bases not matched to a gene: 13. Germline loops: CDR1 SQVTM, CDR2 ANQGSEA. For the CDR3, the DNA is TGCAGCGTCGCACGGACAGGGGGCGCCCCTGGAGAGACCCAGTACTTC. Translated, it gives CSVARTGGAPGETQYF. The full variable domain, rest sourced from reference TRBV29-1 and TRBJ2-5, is SAVISQKPSRDICQRGTSLTIQCQVDSQVTMMFWYRQQPGQSLTLIATANQGSEATYESGFVIDKFPISRPNLTFSTLTVSNMSPEDSSIYLCSVARTGGAPGETQYFGPGTRLLVL.

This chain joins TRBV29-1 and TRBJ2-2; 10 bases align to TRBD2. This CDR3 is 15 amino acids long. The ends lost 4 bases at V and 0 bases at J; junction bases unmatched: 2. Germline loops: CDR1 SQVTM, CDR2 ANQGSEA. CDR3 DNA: TGCAGCGTTGTAACTAGCGGGACGAACACCGGGGAGCTGTTTTTT. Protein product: CSVVTSGTNTGELFF.

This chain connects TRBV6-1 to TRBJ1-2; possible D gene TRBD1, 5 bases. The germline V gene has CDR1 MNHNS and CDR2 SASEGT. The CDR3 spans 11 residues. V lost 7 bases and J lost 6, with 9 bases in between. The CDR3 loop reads CASNRGNGYTF. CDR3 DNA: TGTGCCAGCAACCGGGGGAATGGCTACACCTTC.

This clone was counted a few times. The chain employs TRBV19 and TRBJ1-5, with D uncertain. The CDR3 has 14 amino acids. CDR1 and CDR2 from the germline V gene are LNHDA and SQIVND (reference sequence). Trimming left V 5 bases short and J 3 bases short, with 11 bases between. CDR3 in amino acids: CASSDRTHNQPQHF. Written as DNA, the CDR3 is TGTGCCAGTAGTGATCGGACCCACAATCAGCCCCAGCATTTT.

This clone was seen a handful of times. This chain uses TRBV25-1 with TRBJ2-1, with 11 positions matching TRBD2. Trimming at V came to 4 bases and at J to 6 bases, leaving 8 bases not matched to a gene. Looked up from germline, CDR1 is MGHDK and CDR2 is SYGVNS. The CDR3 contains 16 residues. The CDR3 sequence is CASSGASSGRSNEQFF. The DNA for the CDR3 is TGTGCCAGCAGTGGGGCATCTAGCGGGAGGTCCAATGAGCAGTTCTTC.

Written as DNA, the CDR3 is TGCAGCGTTGAACCGGGCCAGGGAAGCGAGACCCAGTACTTC. Amino acids: CSVEPGQGSETQYF. The genes are TRBV29-1 and TRBJ2-5; TRBD1 might be the D (5 bases). The germline V gene encodes CDR1 SQVTM and CDR2 ANQGSEA. V dropped 2 bases and J dropped 5 bases, with 15 bases sitting between them. This CDR3 is 14 amino acids long.

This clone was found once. Here the CDR3 DNA reads TGTGCCAGCAGCCAAGGGAGCCTAGCGGGAGCGGGTGAGCAGTTCTTC. This sequence encodes CASSQGSLAGAGEQFF. This chain joins TRBV4-2 and TRBJ2-1, with 10 bases matching TRBD2. Germline assignment: CDR1 LGHNA and CDR2 YNFKEQ. After removal of 1 base from V and 9 bases from J, the junction contained 9 bases not matched to a gene. This CDR3 is built from 16 residues.

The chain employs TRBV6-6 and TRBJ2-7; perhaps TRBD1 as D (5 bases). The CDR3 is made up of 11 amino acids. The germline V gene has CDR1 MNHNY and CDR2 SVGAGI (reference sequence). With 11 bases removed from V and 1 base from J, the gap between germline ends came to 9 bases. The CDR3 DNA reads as TGTGCCTCCAGACAGTCCTACGAGCAGTACTTC. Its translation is CASRQSYEQYF.

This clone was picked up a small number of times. CDR3 sequence: CASSLMERTEAFF. DNA of the CDR3: TGCGCCAGCAGCTTGATGGAGCGAACTGAAGCTTTCTTT. The gene calls are TRBV5-1 and TRBJ1-1; no clear D. This CDR3 comprises 13 residues. Trimming took off 1 base at V and 5 bases at J, with 9 bases between the two ends. CDR1 is SGHRS, CDR2 YFSETQ, per germline. The full variable domain, its missing parts supplied by reference TRBV5-1 and TRBJ1-1, is KAGVTQTPRYLIKTRGQQVTLSCSPISGHRSVSWYQQTPGQGLQFLFEYFSETQRNKGNFPGRFSGRQFSNSRSEMNVSTLELGDSALYLCASSLMERTEAFFGQGTRLTVV.

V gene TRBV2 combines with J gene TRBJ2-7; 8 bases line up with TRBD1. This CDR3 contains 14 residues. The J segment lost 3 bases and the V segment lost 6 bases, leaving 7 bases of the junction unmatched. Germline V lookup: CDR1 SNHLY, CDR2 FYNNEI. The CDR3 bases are TGTGCCAGCAGCCCCGGGGGACAGGTCTACGAGCAGTACTTC. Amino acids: CASSPGGQVYEQYF.

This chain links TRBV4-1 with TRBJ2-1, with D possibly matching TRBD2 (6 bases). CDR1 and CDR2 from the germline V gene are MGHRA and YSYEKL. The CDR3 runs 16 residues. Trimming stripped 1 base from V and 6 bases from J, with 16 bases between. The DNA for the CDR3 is TGCGCCAGCAGCCAAGTGAGAGCGGGCGTCGCCAATGAGCAGTTCTTC. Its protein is CASSQVRAGVANEQFF.